The 21 T cell receptor beta chains presented below share a single source sample, sequenced in a study of cytomegalovirus exposure and HLA in healthy donors. Primers included in the PCR were 60 Vbeta and 13 Jbeta primers. TCRdb keeps only in-frame clones here, not all; method: immunoSEQ multiplex PCR. The data contain around 150,000 clones, roughly 80% of them singletons. The material sequenced was PBMCs. Every receptor here comes from a man between 18 and 35 years old in good health and CMV-seropositive.

CDR3 residues: CASTLTTPNYGYTF. In DNA, the CDR3 is TGTGCCAGCACCCTGACAACCCCAAACTATGGCTACACCTTC. This chain connects TRBV6-6 to TRBJ1-2; D unclear. This CDR3 has 14 amino acids. Germline CDR1 is MNHNY and CDR2 is SVGAGI (reference sequence). Trimming cost V 7 bases and J 2 bases, with 14 bases left between them.

J is TRBJ2-7 and V is TRBV28; TRBD1 matches 8 bases. V gave up 3 bases and J gave up 4 bases; unmatched junction bases: 5. CDR1 is MDHEN, CDR2 SYDVKM, per germline. The CDR3 runs to 14 residues. The CDR3 bases are TGTGCCAGCAGTTTTAGGGGACAGGCTTACGAGCAGTACTTC. It translates to CASSFRGQAYEQYF.

This sequence joins TRBV6-1 and TRBJ2-3; 8 bases fit TRBD2. With V trimmed by 3 bases and J by 0 bases, 5 bases remained unmatched. The CDR3 contains 16 residues. Germline lookup yields CDR1 MNHNS and CDR2 SASEGT. CDR3 DNA: TGTGCCAGCAGTGACCAGTTAGCGGGGAGCACAGATACGCAGTATTTT. It codes for CASSDQLAGSTDTQYF.

The J gene is TRBJ1-5, the V gene TRBV7-8; D is possibly TRBD1 (6 bases). V was shortened by 5 bases and J by 10 bases, with 15 bases between the two germline ends. In germline, CDR1 is SGHVS, CDR2 FQNEAQ. This CDR3 has 13 residues. This chain's CDR3 is CASSRDTPNPQHF. The CDR3 DNA reads TGTGCCAGCAGCCGGGACACTCCCAATCCCCAGCATTTT. The full variable domain, rest sourced from reference TRBV7-8 and TRBJ1-5, is GAGVSQSPRYKVAKRGQDVALRCDPISGHVSLFWYQQALGQGPEFLTYFQNEAQLDKSGLPSDRFFAERPEGSVSTLKIQRTQQEDSAVYLCASSRDTPNPQHFGDGTRLSIL.

V usage is TRBV19 and J usage is TRBJ2-3; 7 bases align to TRBD2. The CDR3 contains 16 residues. The junction had 6 bases not matched to a gene; V was cut back by 3 bases and J by 0 bases. Germline V gene lookup returns CDR1 LNHDA and CDR2 SQIVND (reference sequence). CDR3 coding DNA: TGTGCCAGTAGTATCTTAGCGGGCAGTAGCACAGATACGCAGTATTTT. The encoded protein is CASSILAGSSTDTQYF.

This clone has only one observation. The chain has TRBV6-5 and TRBJ2-7; 15 bases are a match to TRBD2. The V gene's germline CDR1 is MNHEY and CDR2 SVGAGI. V trimming: 2 bases; J trimming: 6 bases; junction bases outside the gene matches: 2. The CDR3 spans 15 residues. The CDR3 DNA is TGTGCCAGCAGTTACCGGACTAGCGGGAGGGCCGAGCAGTACTTC. The encoded protein is CASSYRTSGRAEQYF.

The chain couples TRBV12-5 to TRBJ2-5; 8 bases match TRBD2. Per germline, CDR1 LGHNT and CDR2 FRNRAP. Trimming took 0 bases from V and 5 from J; bases not matched to a gene: 11. CDR3 length: 17 residues. CDR3 region: CASGLVRSTSGWETQYF. Written as DNA, the CDR3 is TGTGCTAGTGGTTTGGTCCGGTCTACTAGCGGTTGGGAGACCCAGTACTTC.

J is TRBJ1-2 and V is TRBV6-6; no clear D. Trimming removed 5 bases at V and 4 bases at J, with 20 bases between. The CDR3 sequence is 16 residues long. Germline CDR1 is MNHNY and CDR2 is SVGAGI (reference sequence). The CDR3 loop reads CASSQIDPRRGYGYTF. In DNA, the CDR3 is TGTGCCAGCAGTCAGATTGACCCCCGGCGGGGCTATGGCTACACCTTC.

CDR3 coding DNA: TGTGCCAGCAGTGAGCAAACAGGGACACGTAATGAAAAACTGTTTTTT. This codes for CASSEQTGTRNEKLFF. The rearrangement links TRBV6-1 to TRBJ1-4, with D possibly being TRBD1 (6 bases). CDR3 length: 16 residues. Germline V gene lookup returns CDR1 MNHNS and CDR2 SASEGT. Trimming shortened V by 3 bases and J by 4 bases, and 15 bases separated the two germline ends.

V is TRBV10-3 and J is TRBJ1-1; D unresolved. The CDR3 loop spans 13 amino acids. V lost 3 bases, J lost 0 bases, and 5 bases lay in between. Germline V gives CDR1 ENHRY, CDR2 SYGVKD. CDR3 DNA sequence: TGTGCCATCAGTGACTCTCTGAACACTGAAGCTTTCTTT. It yields the protein CAISDSLNTEAFF.

This clone appeared a few times. This chain connects TRBV27 to TRBJ2-1, with 8 bases identical to TRBD2. This CDR3 has 18 amino acids. CDR1 and CDR2 (germline): MNHEY, SMNVEV (reference sequence). The ends lost 4 bases at V and 6 bases at J; junction bases unmatched: 17. The CDR3 protein is CASSSRAGVRVSINEQFF. CDR3 coding DNA: TGTGCCAGCAGTTCCAGAGCGGGAGTCAGGGTTTCGATCAATGAGCAGTTCTTC.

This chain links TRBV6-1 with TRBJ1-3; 8 bases fit TRBD1. Germline CDR1 and CDR2: MNHNS and SASEGT. Losses at the gene ends were 6 bases for V and 4 bases for J; bases not matched to a gene: 8. CDR3 length equals 15 residues. DNA for the CDR3: TGTGCCAGCAGGCCAGGGGGGACAGGAGGAAACACCATATATTTT. It translates to CASRPGGTGGNTIYF.

This rearrangement joins TRBV6-5 to TRBJ2-7, with TRBD1 matching over 10 bases. V gave up 6 bases and J gave up 5 bases; unmatched junction bases: 10. The CDR3 consists of 15 residues. Germline lookup yields CDR1 MNHEY and CDR2 SVGAGI. Written as DNA, the CDR3 is TGTGCCAGCAGCCGGGACAGGGGCTATCCTAACGAGCAGTACTTC. Translating gives CASSRDRGYPNEQYF.

This chain uses TRBV7-2 with TRBJ1-1; no reliable D call. Germline CDR1 reads SGHTA; CDR2 reads FQGNSA. V was pared by 2 bases and J by 0 bases, with 7 bases between. This CDR3 spans 14 amino acids. CDR3 in DNA: TGTGCCAGCAGCTTACATAGAGTGAACACTGAAGCTTTCTTT. The encoded protein is CASSLHRVNTEAFF.

Only a few counts were recorded for this clone. This chain links TRBV6-6 with TRBJ1-1, with 7 positions matching TRBD1. The germline CDR1 and CDR2 sequences are MNHNY and SVGAGI (reference sequence). The CDR3 totals 15 residues. V lost 5 bases and J lost 6; bases outside the gene matches: 12. CDR3 nucleotides: TGTGCCAGCAGTCCCGGACAACAGGGGAGGCCTGAAGCTTTCTTT. It encodes CASSPGQQGRPEAFF.

This clone was recorded once. This chain uses TRBV6-1 with TRBJ2-1; D unclear. The CDR3 has 13 residues. Germline assignment: CDR1 MNHNS and CDR2 SASEGT. Trimming cost V 4 bases and J 2 bases, with 6 bases left between them. CDR3: CASSVSTYNEQFF. The CDR3 nucleotides are TGTGCCAGCAGTGTGTCTACCTACAATGAGCAGTTCTTC.

The chain is built from TRBV18 and TRBJ2-7; 8 bases are shared with TRBD2. Germline V lookup: CDR1 KGHSH, CDR2 LQKENI. This CDR3 comprises 14 residues. V dropped 4 bases and J dropped 3; count of bases not matched to a gene: 5. CDR3 protein: CASSRRLAIYEQYF. Here the CDR3 DNA reads TGTGCCAGCTCACGGCGACTAGCGATCTACGAGCAGTACTTC.

This clone was detected only a few times. The rearrangement joins TRBV29-1 to TRBJ1-5; tentative D call: TRBD1 (5 bases). Germline V lookup: CDR1 SQVTM, CDR2 ANQGSEA. CDR3 length: 14 amino acids. Trimming removed 4 bases from V and 4 bases from J, with 14 bases in between. The CDR3 reads CSVGMAGPNQPQHF. The CDR3 region has the DNA TGCAGCGTTGGTATGGCAGGGCCTAATCAGCCCCAGCATTTT. Full variable domain (missing parts from reference TRBV29-1 and TRBJ1-5): SAVISQKPSRDICQRGTSLTIQCQVDSQVTMMFWYRQQPGQSLTLIATANQGSEATYESGFVIDKFPISRPNLTFSTLTVSNMSPEDSSIYLCSVGMAGPNQPQHFGDGTRLSIL.

The chain couples TRBV19 to TRBJ2-4; TRBD2 agrees at 7 bases. The trim removed 3 bases at V and 0 bases at J, leaving 5 bases unmatched. The germline gives CDR1 LNHDA, CDR2 SQIVND (reference sequence). The CDR3 has 16 amino acids. The DNA of the CDR3 is TGTGCCAGTAGTATGTTAGCGGGTGTAGCCAAAAACATTCAGTACTTC. Protein product: CASSMLAGVAKNIQYF.

The CDR3, as DNA: TGTGCCAGCAGTTGGGGGGATGCCTACGAGCAGTACTTC. Encoded protein: CASSWGDAYEQYF. This rearrangement joins TRBV28 to TRBJ2-7; the D gene is possibly TRBD2 (6 bases). V was shortened by 4 bases and J by 2 bases, with 9 bases between the two germline ends. Per germline, CDR1 MDHEN and CDR2 SYDVKM. The CDR3 consists of 13 residues.

There are a few counts of this clone. The chain links TRBV28 to TRBJ2-1; 12 nucleotides line up with TRBD2. With V trimmed by 6 bases and J by 8 bases, 8 bases remained unmatched. This CDR3 is built from 15 residues. CDR1 and CDR2 from the germline V gene are MDHEN and SYDVKM. This CDR3 is CASRTSGSLQDEQFF. The DNA of the CDR3 is TGTGCCAGCAGGACTAGCGGGAGTCTCCAGGATGAGCAGTTCTTC.